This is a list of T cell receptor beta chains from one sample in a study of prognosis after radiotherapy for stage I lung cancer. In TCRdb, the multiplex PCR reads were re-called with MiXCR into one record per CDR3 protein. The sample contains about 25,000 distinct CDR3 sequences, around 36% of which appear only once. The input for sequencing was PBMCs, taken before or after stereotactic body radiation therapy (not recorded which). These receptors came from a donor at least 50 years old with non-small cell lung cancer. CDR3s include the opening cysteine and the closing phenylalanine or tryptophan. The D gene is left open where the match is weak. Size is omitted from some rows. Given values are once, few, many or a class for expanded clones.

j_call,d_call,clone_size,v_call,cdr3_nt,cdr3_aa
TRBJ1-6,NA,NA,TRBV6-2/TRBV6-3,TGTGCCAGCAACGAAGCCCATAATTCACCCCTCCACTTT,CASNEAHNSPLHF
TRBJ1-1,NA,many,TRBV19,TGTGCCAGTTCGAGGGGACCCGACACTGAAGCTTTCTTT,CASSRGPDTEAFF
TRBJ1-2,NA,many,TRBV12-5,TGTGCTAGTGGTTTGCCCAATGCCCGGGGGGCGCATGGCTACACCTTC,CASGLPNARGAHGYTF
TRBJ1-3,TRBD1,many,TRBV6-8,TGTGCCAGCAGTTCACCGGGACAGAAGGGAAACACCATATATTTT,CASSSPGQKGNTIYF
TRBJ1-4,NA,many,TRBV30,TGTGCCTGGAGTGGGAAGACACCAACTAATGAAAAACTGTTTTTT,CAWSGKTPTNEKLFF
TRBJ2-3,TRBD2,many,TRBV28,TGTGCCAGCATTACCAATGGCGGGGGGATAGTGGATACGCAGTATTTT,CASITNGGGIVDTQYF
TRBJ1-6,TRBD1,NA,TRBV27,TGTGCCAGCAGAGCGGACAGGGTATGGAATTCACCCCTCCACTTT,CASRADRVWNSPLHF
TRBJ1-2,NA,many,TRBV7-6,TGTGCCAGCAGCTCGGGACAAGGCTATGGCTACACCTTC,CASSSGQGYGYTF
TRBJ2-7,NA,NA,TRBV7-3,TGTGCCAGCAGCTTGCATGGGCCCACCCTAGGCGGCGAGCAGTACTTC,CASSLHGPTLGGEQYF
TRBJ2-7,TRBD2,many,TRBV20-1,TGCAGTGCTAGAGATCCCGCTAGCGGGAACAACGAGCAGTACTTC,CSARDPASGNNEQYF
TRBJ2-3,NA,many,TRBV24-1,TGTGCCACCAGTGACAATAAAGCCCGCCCTACGCAGTATTTT,CATSDNKARPTQYF
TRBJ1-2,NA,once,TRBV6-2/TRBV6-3,TGTGCCAGCGGTGAGACGGAAGACTATGGCTACACCTTC,CASGETEDYGYTF
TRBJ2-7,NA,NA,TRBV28,TGTGCCAGCAGTTCCGAATATAAGACCTATCCCTACGAGCAGTACTTC,CASSSEYKTYPYEQYF
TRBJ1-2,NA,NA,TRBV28,TGTGCCAGCAGGAAACAGGGAGTAGACTATGGCTACACCTTC,CASRKQGVDYGYTF
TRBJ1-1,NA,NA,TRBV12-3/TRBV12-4,TGTGCCAGCAGTGATGCCGGATGTAAAGGGCCCTTGAACACTGAAGCTTTCTTT,CASSDAGCKGPLNTEAFF
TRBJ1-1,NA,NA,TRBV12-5,TGTGCTAGTAAATCGGAGGGTTACACTGAAGCTTTCTTT,CASKSEGYTEAFF
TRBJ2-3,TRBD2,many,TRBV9,TGTGCCAGCAGCGTAGGTAGCGGGAGATCAGATACGCAGTATTTT,CASSVGSGRSDTQYF
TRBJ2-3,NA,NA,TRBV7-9,TGTGCCAGCAGCTTAGCGGGAGCCGCAGATACGCAGTATTTT,CASSLAGAADTQYF
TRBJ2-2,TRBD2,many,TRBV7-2,TGTGCCAGCAGCTCGGGACTAGGTACCGGGGAGCTGTTTTTT,CASSSGLGTGELFF
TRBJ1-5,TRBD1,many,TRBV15,TGTGCCACCAGCAGAACGACAGGGAACAATCAGCCCCAGCATTTT,CATSRTTGNNQPQHF
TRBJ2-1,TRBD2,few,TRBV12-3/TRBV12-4,TGTGCCAGTAGTTTGGGTAGCGGGATCTACAATAAGCAGTTCTTC,CASSLGSGIYNKQFF
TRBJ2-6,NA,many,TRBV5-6,TGTGCCAGCAGCTTCTGGGGCTCTGGGGCCAACGTCCTGACTTTC,CASSFWGSGANVLTF
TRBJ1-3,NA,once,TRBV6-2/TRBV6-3,TGTGCCAGCAGTTTAGGACCTTTTAATGGAAACACCATATATTTT,CASSLGPFNGNTIYF
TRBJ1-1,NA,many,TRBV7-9,TGTGCCAGCAGCGCAATCAACACTGAAGCTTTCTTT,CASSAINTEAFF
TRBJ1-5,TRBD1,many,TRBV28,TGTGCCAGCAGGCCGGGACAGTATAGCAATCAGCCCCAGCATTTT,CASRPGQYSNQPQHF
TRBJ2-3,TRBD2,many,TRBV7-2,TGTGCCAGCAGCTCCGGGACTAGCGGGAGAAATACGCAGTATTTT,CASSSGTSGRNTQYF
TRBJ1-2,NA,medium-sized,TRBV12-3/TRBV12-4,TGTGCCAGCAGACCCGGACACGGAGCTAACTATGGCTACACCTTC,CASRPGHGANYGYTF
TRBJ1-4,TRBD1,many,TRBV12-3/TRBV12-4,TGTGCCAGCAGCTCCCCACCCGACAGGGGGTTTAATGAAAAACTGTTTTTT,CASSSPPDRGFNEKLFF
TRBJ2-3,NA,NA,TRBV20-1,TGCAGGGCAAAATCGTTCGGGGGGCTATTCGGAACAGATACGCAGTATTTT,CRAKSFGGLFGTDTQYF
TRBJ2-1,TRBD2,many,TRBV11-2,TGTGCCAGCAGCTTAGTGGGGACTAGCGGGACCTACAATGAGCAGTTCTTC,CASSLVGTSGTYNEQFF
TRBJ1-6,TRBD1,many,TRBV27,TGTGCCAGCAGTCCTTTTAACAGGGGCCCACCCCTCCACTTT,CASSPFNRGPPLHF
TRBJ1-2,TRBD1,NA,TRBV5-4,TGTGCCAGCACCACCCCCCGACAGGGCCCCTATGGCTACACCTTC,CASTTPRQGPYGYTF
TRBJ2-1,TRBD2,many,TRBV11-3,TGTGCCAGCAGCTTCCTGACTAGCGCCTCCTACAATGAGCAGTTCTTC,CASSFLTSASYNEQFF
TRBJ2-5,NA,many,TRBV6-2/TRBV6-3,TGTGCCAGCAGTTACAGTCGGGCAGAACAAGAGACCCAGTACTTC,CASSYSRAEQETQYF
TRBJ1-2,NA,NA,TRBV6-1,TGTGCCAGCACCATGGCGGGGGGACGGGATGGCTACACCTTC,CASTMAGGRDGYTF
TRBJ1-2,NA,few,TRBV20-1,TGCAGTGCTAGCCTCTCTTATCGCGGCTACACCTTC,CSASLSYRGYTF
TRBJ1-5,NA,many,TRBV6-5,TGTGCCAGCAGTCGACAGTTGTGGGATCAGCCCCAGCATTTT,CASSRQLWDQPQHF
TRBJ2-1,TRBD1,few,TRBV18,TGTGCCAGCTCACCAGGGACAGGGCGCTACAATGAGCAGTTCTTC,CASSPGTGRYNEQFF
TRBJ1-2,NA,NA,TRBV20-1,TGCAGCTCGGGACATGCTAACTATGGCTACACCTTC,CSSGHANYGYTF
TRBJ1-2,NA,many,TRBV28,TGTGCCAGCGCCAACCCTAACTATGGCTACACCTTC,CASANPNYGYTF
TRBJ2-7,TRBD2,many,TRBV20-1,TGCAGTGCTAGAGGGCTAGCGGGAGTGGGCTACAGCTCCTACGAGCAGTACTTC,CSARGLAGVGYSSYEQYF
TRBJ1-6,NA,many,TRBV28,TGTGCCAGCAGTCCCGAGGTTGCCTATAATTCACCCCTCCACTTT,CASSPEVAYNSPLHF
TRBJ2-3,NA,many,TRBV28,TGTGCCAGCGGGAGCACAGATACGCAGTATTTT,CASGSTDTQYF
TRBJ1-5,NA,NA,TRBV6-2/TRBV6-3,TGTGCCAGCAGTTGGGGAGTAGGGCAGCCCCAGCATTTT,CASSWGVGQPQHF
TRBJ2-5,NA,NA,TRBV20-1,TGCAGTTTCCACGGGACACACCAAGAGACCCAGTACTTC,CSFHGTHQETQYF
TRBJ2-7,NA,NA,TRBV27,TGTGCCAGCAGTTCGGGATGGGGGCAGACCTACGAGCAGTACTTC,CASSSGWGQTYEQYF
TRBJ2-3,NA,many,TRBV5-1,TGCGCCAGCAGCATAGGACAAGGCGGGGATACGCAGTATTTT,CASSIGQGGDTQYF
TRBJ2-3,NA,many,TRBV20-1,TGCAGTGCTAGAGATTTGCGGGACAGACTTAGCACAGATACGCAGTATTTT,CSARDLRDRLSTDTQYF
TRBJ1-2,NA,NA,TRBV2,TGTGCCAGCAGTGAGCAGAGCTATGGCTACACCTTC,CASSEQSYGYTF
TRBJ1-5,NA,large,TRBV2,TGTGCCAGCAGGCCTCATCAAAATCAGCCCCAGCATTTT,CASRPHQNQPQHF
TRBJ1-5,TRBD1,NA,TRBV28,TGCGCCAGCAGTTTTGTACAGGGGTTTCGTCAGCCCCAGCATTTT,CASSFVQGFRQPQHF